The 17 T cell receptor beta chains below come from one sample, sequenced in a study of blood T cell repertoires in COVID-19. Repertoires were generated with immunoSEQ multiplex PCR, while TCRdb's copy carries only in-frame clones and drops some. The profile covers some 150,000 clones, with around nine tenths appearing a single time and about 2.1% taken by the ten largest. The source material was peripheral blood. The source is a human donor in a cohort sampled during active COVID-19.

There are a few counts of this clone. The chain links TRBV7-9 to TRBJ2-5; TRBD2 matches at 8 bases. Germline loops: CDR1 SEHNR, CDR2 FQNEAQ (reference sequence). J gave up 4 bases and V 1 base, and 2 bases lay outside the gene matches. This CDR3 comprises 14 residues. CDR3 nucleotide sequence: TGTGCCAGCAGCTTAGATCGGGGGGGAGAGACCCAGTACTTC. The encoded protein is CASSLDRGGETQYF.

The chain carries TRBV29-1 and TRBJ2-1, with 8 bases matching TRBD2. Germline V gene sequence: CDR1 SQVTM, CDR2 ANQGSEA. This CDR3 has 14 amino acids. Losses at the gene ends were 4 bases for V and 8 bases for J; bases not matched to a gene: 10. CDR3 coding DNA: TGCAGCGTTGGGGGACTAGGTTTCGGGGATGAGCAGTTCTTC. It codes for CSVGGLGFGDEQFF.

The CDR3 protein is CASSLGLTEQFF. The DNA of the CDR3 is TGCGCCAGCAGCTTGGGTTTAACAGAGCAGTTCTTC. The chain is built from TRBV5-1 and TRBJ2-1; D call uncertain. Germline-derived CDR1 and CDR2 are SGHRS and YFSETQ. CDR3 size: 12 residues. The V end was cut by 0 bases, the J end by 10 bases, with 8 bases between.

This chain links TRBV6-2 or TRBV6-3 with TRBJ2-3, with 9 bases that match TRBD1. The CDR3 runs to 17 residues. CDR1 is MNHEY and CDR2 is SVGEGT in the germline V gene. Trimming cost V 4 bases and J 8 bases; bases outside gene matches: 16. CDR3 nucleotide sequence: TGTGCCAGCAGTTCCCCGGGACAGGGTAACGTAGTGAGTACGCAGTATTTT. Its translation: CASSSPGQGNVVSTQYF.

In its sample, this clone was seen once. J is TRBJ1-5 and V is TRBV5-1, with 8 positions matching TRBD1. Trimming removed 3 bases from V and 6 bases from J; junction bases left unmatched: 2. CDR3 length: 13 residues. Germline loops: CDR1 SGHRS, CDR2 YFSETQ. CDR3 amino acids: CASSWTGPQPQHF. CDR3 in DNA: TGCGCCAGCAGCTGGACAGGGCCTCAGCCCCAGCATTTT.

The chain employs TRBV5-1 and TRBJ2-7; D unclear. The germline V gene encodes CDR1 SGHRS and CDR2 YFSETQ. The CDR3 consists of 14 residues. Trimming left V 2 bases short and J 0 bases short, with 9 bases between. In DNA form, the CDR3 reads TGCGCCAGCAGCTTCTACGGTAGCTCCTACGAGCAGTACTTC. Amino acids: CASSFYGSSYEQYF.

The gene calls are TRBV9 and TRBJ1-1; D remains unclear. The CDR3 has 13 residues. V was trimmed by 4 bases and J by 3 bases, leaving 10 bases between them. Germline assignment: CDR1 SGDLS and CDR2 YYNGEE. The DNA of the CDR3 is TGTGCCAGCAGCCCTCTCACGGACACTGAAGCTTTCTTT. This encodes CASSPLTDTEAFF.

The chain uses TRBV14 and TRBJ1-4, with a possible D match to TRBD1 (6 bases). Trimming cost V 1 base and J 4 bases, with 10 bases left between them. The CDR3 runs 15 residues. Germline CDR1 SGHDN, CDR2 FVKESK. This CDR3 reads CASSQVTGFNEKLFF. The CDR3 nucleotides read TGTGCCAGCAGCCAAGTCACAGGGTTTAATGAAAAACTGTTTTTT. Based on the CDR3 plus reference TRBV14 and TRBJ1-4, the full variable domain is EAGVTQFPSHSVIEKGQTVTLRCDPISGHDNLYWYRRVMGKEIKFLLHFVKESKQDESGMPNNRFLAERTGGTYSTLKVQPAELEDSGVYFCASSQVTGFNEKLFFGSGTQLSVL.

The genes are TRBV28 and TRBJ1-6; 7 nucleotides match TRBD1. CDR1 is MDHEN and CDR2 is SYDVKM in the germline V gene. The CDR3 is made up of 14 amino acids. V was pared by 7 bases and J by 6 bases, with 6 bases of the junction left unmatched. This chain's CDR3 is CASNPGQTNSPLHF. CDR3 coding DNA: TGTGCCAGCAACCCGGGACAGACTAATTCACCCCTCCACTTT.

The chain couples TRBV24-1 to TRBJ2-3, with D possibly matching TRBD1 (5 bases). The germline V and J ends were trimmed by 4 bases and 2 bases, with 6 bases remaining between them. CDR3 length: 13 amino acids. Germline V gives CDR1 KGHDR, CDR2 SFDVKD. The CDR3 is CATSETVTDTQYF. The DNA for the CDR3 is TGTGCCACCAGTGAGACAGTCACAGATACGCAGTATTTT.

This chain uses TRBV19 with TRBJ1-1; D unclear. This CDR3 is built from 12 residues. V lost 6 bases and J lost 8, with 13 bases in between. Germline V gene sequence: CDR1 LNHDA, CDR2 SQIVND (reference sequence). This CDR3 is CASRMGREEAFF. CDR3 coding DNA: TGTGCCAGTAGGATGGGGAGAGAAGAAGCTTTCTTT.

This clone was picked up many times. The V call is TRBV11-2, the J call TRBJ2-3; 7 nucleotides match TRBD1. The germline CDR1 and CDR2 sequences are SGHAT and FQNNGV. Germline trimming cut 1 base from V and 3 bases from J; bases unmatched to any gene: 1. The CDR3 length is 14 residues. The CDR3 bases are TGTGCCAGCAGCTTAGCAGGGGGAACAGATACGCAGTATTTT. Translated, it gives CASSLAGGTDTQYF.

The CDR3 is CASSEDRLGGYTF. The CDR3 DNA is TGTGCCAGCAGTGAGGACAGGCTAGGAGGCTACACCTTC. The V gene is TRBV6-1, the J gene TRBJ1-2; 7 bases fit TRBD1. The CDR3 contains 13 residues. Germline V lookup: CDR1 MNHNS, CDR2 SASEGT. Trimming removed 3 bases from V and 8 bases from J; junction bases left unmatched: 6.

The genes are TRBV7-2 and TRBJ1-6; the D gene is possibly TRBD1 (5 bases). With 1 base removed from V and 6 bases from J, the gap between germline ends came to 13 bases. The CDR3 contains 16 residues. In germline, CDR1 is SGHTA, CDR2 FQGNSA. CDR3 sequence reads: CASSLEAGLGNSPLHF. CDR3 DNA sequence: TGTGCCAGCAGCTTAGAGGCAGGGTTGGGTAATTCACCCCTCCACTTT.

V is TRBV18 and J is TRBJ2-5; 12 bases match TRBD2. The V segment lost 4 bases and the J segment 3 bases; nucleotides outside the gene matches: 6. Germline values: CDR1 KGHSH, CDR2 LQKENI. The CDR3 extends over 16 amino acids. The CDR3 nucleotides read TGTGCCAGCTCACTCATACGGACTAGCGGGGAAGAGACCCAGTACTTC. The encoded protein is CASSLIRTSGEETQYF.

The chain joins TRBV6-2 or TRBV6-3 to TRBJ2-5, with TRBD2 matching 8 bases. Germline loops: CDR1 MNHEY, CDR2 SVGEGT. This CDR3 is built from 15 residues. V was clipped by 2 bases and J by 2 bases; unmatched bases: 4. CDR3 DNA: TGTGCCAGCAGTTACGGCGGGACTAGACAAGAGACCCAGTACTTC. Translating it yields CASSYGGTRQETQYF.

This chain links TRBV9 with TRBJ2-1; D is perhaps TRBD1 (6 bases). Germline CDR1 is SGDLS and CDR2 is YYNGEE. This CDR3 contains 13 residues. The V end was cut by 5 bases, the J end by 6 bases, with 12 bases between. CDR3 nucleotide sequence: TGTGCCAGCAGTCGGGACACCTTCAATGAGCAGTTCTTC. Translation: CASSRDTFNEQFF. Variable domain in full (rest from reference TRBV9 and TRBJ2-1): DSGVTQTPKHLITATGQRVTLRCSPRSGDLSVYWYQQSLDQGLQFLIQYYNGEERAKGNILERFSAQQFPDLHSELNLSSLELGDSALYFCASSRDTFNEQFFGPGTRLTVL.